Listed below are T cell receptor beta chains from one sample, sequenced in a study of STAT5B mutations in CD4+ large granular lymphocyte leukemia. Only in-frame clones appear in the TCRdb table, and some are missing; sequencing was by immunoSEQ multiplex PCR. The data contain 30,000 to 40,000 clones, 76% of them seen just once; the ten biggest clones take up about 6.6%. Sequenced material: CD4+ T cells from blood buffy coats. Receptors were obtained from a human donor in good health. The CDR3 runs from the conserved cysteine through the conserved F or W. A D gene is named only where the DNA matches it firmly. Expanded clones are given a class, and other clones once, few, many or no size at all.

TRBD2 | NA | TRBJ2-5 | TRBV7-2 | TGTGCCAGCAGCTTAGTTCCTAGCGGGGGCGCAGAGACCCAGTACTTC | CASSLVPSGGAETQYF
NA | NA | TRBJ1-1 | TRBV11-2 | TGTGCCAGCAGCCGGGGGGGACGATTGAACACTGAAGCTTTCTTT | CASSRGGRLNTEAFF
NA | NA | TRBJ1-2 | TRBV5-1 | TGCGCCAGCAGCTCGACAGACCCTAACTATGGCTACACCTTC | CASSSTDPNYGYTF
TRBD2 | NA | TRBJ2-7 | TRBV4-3 | TGCGCCAGCAGCCAAGATTTAGCTAGCGGGGGCGACGAGCAGTACTTC | CASSQDLASGGDEQYF
NA | NA | TRBJ1-1 | TRBV6-1 | TGTGCCAGACACGGGGCTTTCTTT | CARHGAFF
NA | NA | TRBJ2-7 | TRBV9 | TGTGCCAGCAGCGTTTTAGCCGGGGGTCCGGTGGGCGAGCAGTACTTC | CASSVLAGGPVGEQYF
NA | once | TRBJ2-7 | TRBV25-1 | TGTGCCAGCCTGAGTCAGGGCCGGGGGGAGCAGTACTTC | CASLSQGRGEQYF
NA | few | TRBJ2-3 | TRBV7-9 | TGTGCCAGCAGCCTAAGCGTCCTACCTACAGATACGCAGTATTTT | CASSLSVLPTDTQYF
TRBD1 | NA | TRBJ1-1 | TRBV12-5 | TGTGCTAGTGGCAAATCGACAGGGGGCGAATCGGGTGGTGAAGCTTTCTTT | CASGKSTGGESGGEAFF
TRBD2 | NA | TRBJ2-7 | TRBV5-1 | TGCGCCAGCAGCCGGAGGGGCCGGGACTATTCATACGAGCAGTACTTC | CASSRRGRDYSYEQYF
NA | NA | TRBJ1-2 | TRBV7-9 | TGTGCCAGCAGCTTAACACAGCTAGGAGACTATGGCTACACCTTC | CASSLTQLGDYGYTF
NA | once | TRBJ1-1 | TRBV11-3 | TGTGCCAGCAGCACATTCCGATCGAAGGAGAACACTGAAGCTTTCTTT | CASSTFRSKENTEAFF
TRBD1 | NA | TRBJ2-2 | TRBV27 | TGTGCCAGCAGCATGCTCCTGGCAGGGGGCACCGGGGAGCTGTTTTTT | CASSMLLAGGTGELFF
TRBD2 | NA | TRBJ2-1 | TRBV5-1 | TGCGCCAGCAGCTCGGAAAGCGGGAGTAGGAATGAGCAGTTCTTC | CASSSESGSRNEQFF
NA | NA | TRBJ2-7 | TRBV11-1 | TGTGCCAGCAGCTTAGCGCGGCGGGAGCAGTACTTC | CASSLARREQYF
NA | few | TRBJ1-1 | TRBV2 | TGTGCCAGCAGTGAACTGGTGGGGAACACTGAAGCTTTCTTT | CASSELVGNTEAFF
TRBD1 | NA | TRBJ1-4 | TRBV9 | TGTGCCAGCAGCGGACAGGGGGCAATTAATGAAAAACTGTTTTTT | CASSGQGAINEKLFF
NA | NA | TRBJ1-1 | TRBV5-1 | TGCGCCAGCAGCCGGCTTGGGAACACTGAAGCTTTCTTT | CASSRLGNTEAFF
NA | once | TRBJ2-3 | TRBV5-4 | TGTGCCAGCAGCTCCCCGGACTCCACAGATACGCAGTATTTT | CASSSPDSTDTQYF
TRBD2 | NA | TRBJ2-7 | TRBV7-2 | TGTGCCAGCAGCAAAGCGGGGGGGATAGTTTACGAGCAGTACTTC | CASSKAGGIVYEQYF
NA | NA | TRBJ2-1 | TRBV5-4 | TGTGCCAGCAGCTCACAGGGAATCGGCAATGAGCAGTTCTTC | CASSSQGIGNEQFF
NA | NA | TRBJ1-2 | TRBV6-6 | TGTGCCAGCAGTTACTCAGGGGAGAGAGGCTACACCTTC | CASSYSGERGYTF
TRBD1 | NA | TRBJ1-1 | TRBV4-2 | TGTGCCAGCAGCCAAGGCGGGACAGGGATGAACACTGAAGCTTTCTTT | CASSQGGTGMNTEAFF
NA | NA | TRBJ1-1 | TRBV7-6 | TGTGCCAGCAGCTCCGGGGGACGGAACACTGAAGCTTTCTTT | CASSSGGRNTEAFF
NA | few | TRBJ2-2 | TRBV7-3 | TGTGCCAGCAGCTTAACCCGAGCCGGGGAGCTGTTTTTT | CASSLTRAGELFF
TRBD2 | NA | TRBJ2-1 | TRBV18 | TGTGCCAGCTCTTCCGGCGGGGGGTCCTACAATGAGCAGTTCTTC | CASSSGGGSYNEQFF
TRBD2 | NA | TRBJ2-7 | TRBV2 | TGTGCCAGCGCCGGGCGGGCTAGCGGGAGGCACGAGCAGTACTTC | CASAGRASGRHEQYF
TRBD2 | NA | TRBJ2-2 | TRBV10-1 | TGCGCCAGCAGTAAACTACCCTGGCGGGAGGGCGACACCGGGGAGCTGTTTTTT | CASSKLPWREGDTGELFF
NA | few | TRBJ1-5 | TRBV2 | TGTGCCAGCAGCAATACAGGGAAGGGACAGCCCCAGCATTTT | CASSNTGKGQPQHF
NA | NA | TRBJ2-1 | TRBV10-3 | TGTGCCATCAGTGGGACAACTAGGAGTGAGCAGTTCTTC | CAISGTTRSEQFF
TRBD2 | NA | TRBJ2-2 | TRBV5-1 | TGCGCCAGCAGCGGGAGGGACGGCGGGGAGCTGTTTTTT | CASSGRDGGELFF
TRBD1 | NA | TRBJ1-1 | TRBV29-1 | TGCAGCGTCGCACAGGGGCGGACTGAAGCTTTCTTT | CSVAQGRTEAFF
TRBD2 | NA | TRBJ2-1 | TRBV5-4 | TGTGCCAGCAGACCGGGGGGACTAGCGGGGGGGCACGATGAGCAGTTCTTC | CASRPGGLAGGHDEQFF
TRBD1 | NA | TRBJ1-2 | TRBV2 | TGTGCCAGCACCGGGACAGGGAACTATGGCTACACCTTC | CASTGTGNYGYTF
TRBD2 | NA | TRBJ2-7 | TRBV5-1 | TGCGCCAGCAGCTTGGGTGGGGCTAGCGGGAGGTACGAGCAGTACTTC | CASSLGGASGRYEQYF
NA | NA | TRBJ1-1 | TRBV19 | TGTGCCAGTAAGTCAAAAGGGGGTCAAACTGAAGCTTTCTTT | CASKSKGGQTEAFF
NA | NA | TRBJ1-3 | TRBV12-5 | TGTGCTAGTGCCGTACCTCACTCTGGAAACACCATATATTTT | CASAVPHSGNTIYF
TRBD2 | NA | TRBJ2-1 | TRBV27 | TGTGCCAGCAGTTTAAGGTTAACTAGCGGGGTTAACAATGAGCAGTTCTTC | CASSLRLTSGVNNEQFF
NA | NA | TRBJ1-2 | TRBV5-8 | TGTGCCAGCAGCTTTACAGGGTTGGATGGCTACACCTTC | CASSFTGLDGYTF
NA | few | TRBJ1-6 | TRBV19 | TGTGCCAGTAGTATAACCGGGGACTCGTCCTCACCCCTCCACTTT | CASSITGDSSSPLHF
NA | NA | TRBJ2-7 | TRBV10-3 | TGTGCCATCAACCCGGGACCCGACTACGAGCAGTACTTC | CAINPGPDYEQYF
NA | once | TRBJ1-2 | TRBV30 | TGTGCCTGGAGTGTAAGCAGGGATGGCTACACCTTC | CAWSVSRDGYTF
TRBD2 | NA | TRBJ2-3 | TRBV10-3 | TGTGCCATCAGTGAGATTGGCGGGAGCGGGACAGATACGCAGTATTTT | CAISEIGGSGTDTQYF
NA | NA | TRBJ2-6 | TRBV27 | TGTGCCAGCAGTTCGGCGGGTTCTGGGGCCAACGTCCTGACTTTC | CASSSAGSGANVLTF
TRBD1 | few | TRBJ1-6 | TRBV6-6 | TGTGCCAGCAGTTCCCAAGGGGGCGCATCACCCCTCCACTTT | CASSSQGGASPLHF
NA | NA | TRBJ2-1 | TRBV23-1 | TGCGCCAGCAGGGAACACAGGGCCGCCTACAATGAGCAGTTCTTC | CASREHRAAYNEQFF
NA | NA | TRBJ2-2 | TRBV7-2 | TGTGCCAGCAGCCCCGTGGGGACCAGGATTACCGGGGAGCTGTTTTTT | CASSPVGTRITGELFF
NA | NA | TRBJ1-1 | TRBV19 | TGTGCCAGTAGTACCTTCACAGTGGGTGAAGCTTTCTTT | CASSTFTVGEAFF
TRBD1 | NA | TRBJ2-5 | TRBV15 | TGTGCCACCAGCTCCCGGACAGGGGAAGGGACCCAGTACTTC | CATSSRTGEGTQYF
TRBD2 | NA | TRBJ2-3 | TRBV4-2 | TGTGCCAGCAGCCAAGTAAAACGGCTAGCGGGGCGGGGGGGCACAGATACGCAGTATTTT | CASSQVKRLAGRGGTDTQYF
NA | few | TRBJ1-2 | TRBV19 | TGTGCCAGCGCAGGGAACTATGGCTACACCTTC | CASAGNYGYTF
NA | NA | TRBJ2-2 | TRBV19 | TGTGCCAGTAGTAGGGCGAACACCGGGGAGCTGTTTTTT | CASSRANTGELFF
NA | NA | TRBJ1-2 | TRBV5-1 | TGCGCCAGCAGCTTGGACCCACGGACTGGCTACACCTTC | CASSLDPRTGYTF
NA | NA | TRBJ2-7 | TRBV18 | TGTGCCAGCTCACGGCTCCCCGGGTCTTCTAGGTACGAGCAGTACTTC | CASSRLPGSSRYEQYF